This T cell receptor beta chain was documented in a study of T cells in Graves' hyperthyroidism and ophthalmopathy (dated 2019 in TCRdb). At the level of the whole study: Peripheral blood samples were taken at the time of initial diagnosis, prior to any treatment. To identify TCR V-J signatures that set the groups apart, the researchers used a discovery cohort of 100 patients, made up of 43 with Graves' ophthalmopathy and about 59 with stable Graves' hyperthyroidism. Prospective prediction of ophthalmopathy was tested in an independent validation cohort consisting of about 19 hyperthyroidism patients and 15 or so patients who later progressed to ophthalmopathy. For training and testing, the 100 or so patients in the discovery cohort were randomly divided in a 7:3 ratio. In addition, the study compared T-cell repertoires in thyroid tissue and in blood from six Graves' hyperthyroidism patients. After sampling, hyperthyroidism patients received methimazole starting at 30 mg daily, and ophthalmopathy patients received high-dose intravenous methylprednisolone. The paper describes TCR Vbeta CDR3 sequencing of 130 to 150 peripheral blood samples, made up of roughly 40 ophthalmopathy patients, approximately 76 hyperthyroidism patients and 17 progressor patients. The paper's findings and limits, for the study overall: No statistical method was used to fix the sample size in advance, and group allocation was not hidden from the investigators. A 13 V-J signature model separated ophthalmopathy from stable hyperthyroidism, with nearly 90% sensitivity and 81.08% specificity in cross-validation and 80%/75% in testing. In validation, the model predicted progression to ophthalmopathy with over 60% sensitivity and over 72% specificity, a median of approximately 6.7 months before onset. Most expanded thyroid clonotypes (frequency above 0.001) were also found in blood, which suggests that blood repertoires may mirror thyroid immune responses.

Note on this clonotype: The clone's antigen remains unknown. Base qualities are not provided; no much larger clone lies one nucleotide away.

Stable Graves' hyperthyroidism was defined as the absence of progression to ophthalmopathy over 18 months of follow-up. Hyperthyroidism patients were aged 18 to 65 years and newly diagnosed, with disease duration of less than 2 months. Exclusion was applied to patients with uncontrolled infections, other autoimmune diseases, pregnancy or lactation. Clinical symptoms, serum thyroxine and TRAb, thyroid ultrasound, and orbital computed tomography formed the basis for the diagnoses. Ficoll-Paque density gradient centrifugation was used to isolate PBMCs from about 10 ml of fresh peripheral blood. Total RNA was extracted using Trizol reagent, and RNA quality was assessed on an Agilent 2100 Bioanalyzer. CDR1 and CDR2, looked up from the germline V gene (reference sequence), are LNHDA and SQIVND. At the junction V is shortened by 0 bases and J by 4 bases, with 6 bases in between. The CDR3, from cysteine to phenylalanine, totals 13 residues. Just the 39-base CDR3 DNA is kept, in frame starting at base 1.

TCR beta CDR3 regions were amplified from RNA transcripts. The first round of RT-PCR for the TCR CDR3 was performed with the HTBI primer set and the Qiagen OneStep RT-PCR kit. Libraries were constructed in a second round of multiplex PCR, after which size selection and purification were carried out. Paired-end sequencing of the libraries was performed with 100 bp reads on an Illumina HiSeq2000. In the source study's methods: SOAPnuke was used to process the raw data, with reads discarded if the reads contained adapters or uncalled bases, had a mean Phred below 15, or lacked an exact constant-primer or identifier match. COPE v1.2.5 was used to merge high-quality paired reads, and clonotypes were defined as unique nucleotide sequences. MiTCR v1.1 was used to align clonotypes to the IMGT TRBV, TRBD and TRBJ reference segments. The analysis was restricted to V-J combinations with a frequency above 0.0001, which together covered 99.2% of the repertoires. The TCS score was defined as the ratio of F50 (clonal expansion) to E x V (chaos), calculated using BLOSUM62-based TCRdist between CDR3 peptides within each V-J. Welch's t-statistics and random forest reduced approximately 520 V-J features to 13, which were used in a naive Bayes classifier (R e1071). TCRdb ran its own pipeline on the public reads, namely fastp trimming at Q25 and MiXCR clone calling, and kept in-frame beta chains. Duplicate CDR3 protein sequences are folded into a single record with the most common DNA and genes. These V and J calls originate from TCRdb's pipeline instead of the authors' own analysis. This sample lists around 340,000 distinct CDR3 sequences; around 17% were detected once. 33% of the sample is taken by the ten largest.

What was sequenced was blood. This clonotype was obtained from a man aged 25 to 45 with Graves' hyperthyroidism. Rearrangement joined TRBV19 to TRBJ1-1; the D gene remains uncertain. At the DNA level, the sequence is TGTGCCAGTAGTATAGAGGTGCGCACTGAAGCTTTCTTT. This codes for CASSIEVRTEAFF.